The source of this TCR beta chain is a study of tumor-infiltrating lymphocytes in primary liver carcinoma. Priming with a constant-region primer yielded TCR beta cDNA from roughly 0.45 ug total RNA. Investigators got TCR beta libraries out of three nested multiplex PCR rounds, done with slightly modified ARM-PCR. TCRdb re-called the multiplex PCR reads with MiXCR, one entry per CDR3 protein. The sample shows 85,000 to 100,000 distinct CDR3 sequences, 65% to 70% of them seen only once. Unsorted bulk tissue of about 20-31 mg yielded co-extracted RNA and DNA. All patients had surgically resected primary liver carcinoma. The patients carried chronic HBV infection and had received no treatment. Details on this clonotype: One end of the junction is discordant with germline, which a read error may explain.

Material for sequencing was tumor-adjacent normal liver tissue. The receptor was isolated from a man aged 35 to 55 with primary liver carcinoma and hepatitis B virus infection.

The CDR3 loop is CASNYYWDSALNEKLFF. CDR3 DNA sequence: TGTGCCAGCAATTACTATTGGGATTCGGCGCTTAACGAAAAACTATTTTTT. The V gene is TRBV6-5, the J gene TRBJ1-4; D is undetermined. The CDR3 totals 17 residues. Germline V gene sequence: CDR1 MNHEY, CDR2 SVGAGI.